Following are 17 T cell receptor beta chains from one sample sequenced in a study of shared clonotypes between healthy human individuals. The repertoire was sequenced with immunoSEQ multiplex PCR; TCRdb's copy has only in-frame clones and lacks some. This sample has around 1,900,000 clones, with 93% found just once. Terminally differentiated effector memory CD45RA+ cells were excluded from the naive CD8 cells, which were CD45RO-negative and positively selected for CCR7. The sequenced material came from naive CD8+ T cells from PBMCs. The receptors were gathered from a man in his late teens or twenties in good health. Some clones in this sample may be carry-over from other donors' samples.

J is TRBJ2-7 and V is TRBV6-1, with D possibly being TRBD1 (5 bases). CDR1 is MNHNS, CDR2 SASEGT, per germline. This CDR3 has 17 residues. Trimming removed 2 bases from V and 9 bases from J, with 26 bases in between. CDR3 residues: CASSERWLAGPQVGQYF. For the CDR3, the DNA is TGTGCCAGCAGTGAACGGTGGTTGGCAGGGCCTCAGGTTGGGCAGTACTTC.

This clone was recorded a few times. The rearrangement links TRBV30 to TRBJ1-1; D unresolved. Germline lookup yields CDR1 GTSNPN and CDR2 SVGIG (reference sequence). Trimming removed 5 bases from V and 2 bases from J, with 12 bases in between. The CDR3 is 13 amino acids. CDR3 loop: CAWSEDDNTEAFF. The CDR3 DNA reads as TGTGCCTGGTCTGAAGACGACAACACTGAAGCTTTCTTT.

This chain joins TRBV7-3 and TRBJ2-1; weak D call: TRBD1 (5 bases). The germline V and J ends were trimmed by 5 bases and 8 bases, with 19 bases remaining between them. This CDR3 comprises 15 residues. In germline, CDR1 is SGHTA, CDR2 FQGTGA. In DNA, the CDR3 is TGTGCCAGCAGCCCGACCCCGGCTAGGGGCGATGAGCAGTTCTTC. Its translation: CASSPTPARGDEQFF.

The chain links TRBV30 to TRBJ1-1; possible D gene TRBD1, 5 bases. Germline CDR1 reads GTSNPN; CDR2 reads SVGIG (reference sequence). The CDR3 totals 13 residues. V lost 6 bases and J 4 bases, leaving 15 bases between the germline ends. CDR3: CACQRGYGTEAFF. CDR3 bases: TGTGCCTGCCAGAGGGGTTATGGCACTGAAGCTTTCTTT.

The V call is TRBV10-3, the J call TRBJ2-7, with D possibly matching TRBD2 (6 bases). Germline loops: CDR1 ENHRY, CDR2 SYGVKD. The CDR3 runs to 15 residues. V lost 4 bases to trimming and J lost 2 bases, with 15 bases between them. The CDR3, as DNA: TGTGCCATCAGTGTCAATAGCGGAGAGGCCTACGAGCAGTACTTC. Translated: CAISVNSGEAYEQYF.

The V call is TRBV18, the J call TRBJ1-4; D is perhaps TRBD1 (6 bases). V lost 2 bases, J lost 8 bases, and 15 bases lay in between. The CDR3 is 15 amino acids. The germline V gene has CDR1 KGHSH and CDR2 LQKENI. The CDR3 region is CASSPITGRGEKLFF. In DNA form, the CDR3 reads TGTGCCAGCTCACCAATAACAGGAAGGGGGGAAAAACTGTTTTTT.

The rearrangement links TRBV9 to TRBJ2-3, with a possible D match to TRBD1 (6 bases). Germline V gene lookup returns CDR1 SGDLS and CDR2 YYNGEE. The CDR3 covers 16 residues. V dropped 0 bases and J dropped 1 base, with 12 bases sitting between them. This CDR3 is CASSVEDSLGTDTQYF. The CDR3 DNA reads TGTGCCAGCAGCGTAGAGGACAGTCTAGGCACAGATACGCAGTATTTT.

This chain joins TRBV30 and TRBJ1-2, with TRBD1 as a possible D gene (5 bases). Germline V gene data show CDR1 as GTSNPN and CDR2 as SVGIG (reference sequence). The CDR3 totals 12 residues. Trimming removed 5 bases from V and 4 bases from J, with 11 bases in between. CDR3 protein: CAWAAGFYGYTF. DNA of the CDR3: TGTGCCTGGGCGGCAGGGTTCTATGGCTACACCTTC.

The CDR3, as DNA: TGTGCCAGCAGGGCTAGGGACTCTTACATCCCCTCCCTTTATGGCTACACCTTC. Its translation: CASRARDSYIPSLYGYTF. V is TRBV28 and J is TRBJ1-2, with D possibly matching TRBD1 (5 bases). Trimming removed 6 bases at V and 5 bases at J, with 28 bases between. Germline values: CDR1 MDHEN, CDR2 SYDVKM. The length of the CDR3 is 18 residues.

CDR3 sequence reads: CAISLGTDYEQYF. The CDR3 nucleotides are TGTGCCATCAGCCTAGGGACGGACTACGAGCAGTACTTC. The chain is built from TRBV10-3 and TRBJ2-7; perhaps D is TRBD1 or TRBD2 (5 bases each). The ends were cut back, 6 bases at V and 3 bases at J, with 12 bases in the middle. Germline assignment: CDR1 ENHRY and CDR2 SYGVKD. The CDR3 loop spans 13 amino acids.

The rearrangement uses TRBV29-1 and TRBJ2-5; D is possibly TRBD1 (7 bases). Germline V gene lookup returns CDR1 SQVTM and CDR2 ANQGSEA. The CDR3 is 15 residues long. Trimming left V 3 bases short and J 2 bases short, with 16 bases between. The CDR3 nucleotides read TGCAGCGTTGACCCGCGGGACAGCAAGCAAGAGACCCAGTACTTC. Translation gives CSVDPRDSKQETQYF.

The chain couples TRBV11-2 to TRBJ2-7, with D possibly being TRBD2 (7 bases). V lost 3 bases and J 5 bases, leaving 17 bases between the germline ends. Germline V CDR1 and CDR2: SGHAT, FQNNGV. This CDR3 region has 15 residues. The DNA of the CDR3 is TGTGCCAGCAGCTTTGTAGTGGGGGGGGCCCACGAGCAGTACTTC. Protein: CASSFVVGGAHEQYF. The complete variable domain, with remaining parts taken from reference TRBV11-2 and TRBJ2-7, reads EAGVAQSPRYKIIEKRQSVAFWCNPISGHATLYWYQQILGQGPKLLIQFQNNGVVDDSQLPKDRFSAERLKGVDSTLKIQPAKLEDSAVYLCASSFVVGGAHEQYFGPGTRLTVT.

This rearrangement joins TRBV6-6 to TRBJ1-3, with D tentatively TRBD1 (5 bases). Germline V gives CDR1 MNHNY, CDR2 SVGAGI (reference sequence). Trimming shortened V by 5 bases and J by 0 bases, and 14 bases separated the two germline ends. This CDR3 contains 16 residues. The DNA for the CDR3 is TGTGCCAGCAGTCCCGGGACGCCTAGCTCTGGAAACACCATATATTTT. Its translation is CASSPGTPSSGNTIYF.

The chain recombines TRBV7-6 with TRBJ2-2; possibly TRBD2 for D (5 bases). Germline assignment: CDR1 SGHVS and CDR2 FNYEAQ. The V end was cut by 2 bases, the J end by 0 bases, with 13 bases between. The CDR3 has 17 amino acids. DNA for the CDR3: TGTGCCAGCAGCTTACCGCCGGGAACTACGAACACCGGGGAGCTGTTTTTT. Protein: CASSLPPGTTNTGELFF. Complete variable domain (other parts from reference TRBV7-6 and TRBJ2-2): GAGVSQSPRYKVTKRGQDVALRCDPISGHVSLYWYRQALGQGPEFLTYFNYEAQQDKSGLPNDRFSAERPEGSISTLTIQRTEQRDSAMYRCASSLPPGTTNTGELFFGEGSRLTVL.

With respect to this clone: This specimen includes other DNA sequences encoding the same CDR3. The rearrangement uses TRBV4-1 and TRBJ2-1; D not resolved. V lost 2 bases and J lost 7, with 9 bases in between. Germline V CDR1 and CDR2: MGHRA, YSYEKL. CDR3 length: 13 residues. The CDR3 DNA sequence: TGCGCCAGCAGCCAACGCACCGGGAATGAGCAGTTCTTC. The encoded protein is CASSQRTGNEQFF.

The chain couples TRBV4-1 to TRBJ2-3; tentative D call: TRBD2 (6 bases). Trimming removed 4 bases at V and 2 bases at J, with 16 bases between. CDR1 MGHRA and CDR2 YSYEKL come from the germline V gene. The CDR3 sequence is 16 residues long. CDR3 DNA: TGCGCCAGCAGCCGGGAAGGAGGGAGGCCCACAGATACGCAGTATTTT. Protein product: CASSREGGRPTDTQYF.

The V and J genes are TRBV7-9 and TRBJ1-3; D is undetermined. The CDR3 contains 15 residues. The germline V gene has CDR1 SEHNR and CDR2 FQNEAQ (reference sequence). Deletions cut 1 base from V and 2 bases from J, with 9 bases between. The CDR3 region is CASSLDLRPGNTIYF. CDR3 coding DNA: TGTGCCAGCAGCTTAGACCTTCGACCTGGAAACACCATATATTTT.